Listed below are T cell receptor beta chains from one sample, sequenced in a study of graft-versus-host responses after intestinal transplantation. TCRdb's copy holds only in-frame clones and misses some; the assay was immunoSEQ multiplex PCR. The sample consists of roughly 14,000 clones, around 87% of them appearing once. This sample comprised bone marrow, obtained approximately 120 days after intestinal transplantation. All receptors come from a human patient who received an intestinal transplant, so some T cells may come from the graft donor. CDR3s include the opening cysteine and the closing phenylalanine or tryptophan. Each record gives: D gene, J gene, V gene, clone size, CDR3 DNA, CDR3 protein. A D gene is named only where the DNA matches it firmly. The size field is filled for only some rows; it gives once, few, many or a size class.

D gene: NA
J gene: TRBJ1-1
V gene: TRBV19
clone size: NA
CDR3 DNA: TGTGCCAGTAGTCAGAACACTGAAGCTTTCTTT
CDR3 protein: CASSQNTEAFF

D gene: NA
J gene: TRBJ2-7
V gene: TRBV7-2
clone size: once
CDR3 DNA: TGTGCCAGCAGCTTATATCGTGCGGAGGCGCCCTACGGGCAGTACTTC
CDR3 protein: CASSLYRAEAPYGQYF

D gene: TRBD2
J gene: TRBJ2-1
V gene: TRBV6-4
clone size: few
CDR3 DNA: TGTGCCAGCAGTGGGACTAGCGGGAGCAATGAGCAGTTCTTC
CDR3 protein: CASSGTSGSNEQFF

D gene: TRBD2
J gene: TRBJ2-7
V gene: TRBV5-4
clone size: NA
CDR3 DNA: TGTGCCAGCAGCTCCGGACTAGCCTACGAGCAGTACTTC
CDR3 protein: CASSSGLAYEQYF

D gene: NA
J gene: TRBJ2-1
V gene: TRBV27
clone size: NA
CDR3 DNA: TGTGCCAGCAGTACTAGATCCTACAATGAGCAGTTCTTC
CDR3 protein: CASSTRSYNEQFF

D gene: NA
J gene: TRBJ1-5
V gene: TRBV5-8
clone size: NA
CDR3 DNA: TGTGCCAGCAGCGACGACCAAGGGATTGGGGGGGTCAATCAGCCCCAGCATTTT
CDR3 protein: CASSDDQGIGGVNQPQHF

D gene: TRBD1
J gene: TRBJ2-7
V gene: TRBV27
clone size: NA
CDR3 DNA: TGTGCCAGCAGTTATGGGACAGGGAGCTCCTACGAGCAGTACTTC
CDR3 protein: CASSYGTGSSYEQYF

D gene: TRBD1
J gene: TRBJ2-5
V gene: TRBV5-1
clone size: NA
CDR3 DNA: TGCGCCAGCAGCGGAACCTGGGACAGGGGTGAGACCCAGTACTTC
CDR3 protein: CASSGTWDRGETQYF

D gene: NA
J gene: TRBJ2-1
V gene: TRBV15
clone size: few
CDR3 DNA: TGTGCCACCAGCAGAGACGCCTACAATGAGCAGTTCTTC
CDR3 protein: CATSRDAYNEQFF

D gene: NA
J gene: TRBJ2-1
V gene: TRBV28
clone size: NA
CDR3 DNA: TGTGCCAGCAGTTTGGGGACCAGCTACAATGAGCAGTTCTTC
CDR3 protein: CASSLGTSYNEQFF

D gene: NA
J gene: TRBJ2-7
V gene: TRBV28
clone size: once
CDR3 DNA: TGTGCCAGCAGTTTAACGGGGGAATGGGCCTACGAGCAGTACTTC
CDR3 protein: CASSLTGEWAYEQYF

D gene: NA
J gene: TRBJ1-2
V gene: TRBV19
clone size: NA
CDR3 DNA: TGTGCCAGTAGTCCAGGTCGGGCGGACACCTTCTATGGCTACACCTTC
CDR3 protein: CASSPGRADTFYGYTF

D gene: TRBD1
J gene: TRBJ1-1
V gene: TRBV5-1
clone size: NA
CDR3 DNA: TGCGCCAGCAGCACAACCGGGACAGGGAACACTGAAGCTTTCTTT
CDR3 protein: CASSTTGTGNTEAFF

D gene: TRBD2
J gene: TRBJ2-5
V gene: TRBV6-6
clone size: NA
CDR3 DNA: TGTGCCAGCGGGACTAGCGGGTTTCAAGAGACCCAGTACTTC
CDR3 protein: CASGTSGFQETQYF

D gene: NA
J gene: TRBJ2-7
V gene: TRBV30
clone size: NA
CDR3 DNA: TGTGCCTTCGTTAGGGCCTACGAGCAGTACTTC
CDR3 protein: CAFVRAYEQYF

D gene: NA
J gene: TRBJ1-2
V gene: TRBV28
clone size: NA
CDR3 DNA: TGTGCCAGCAGTCCCCCCTCAGCTAACTATGGCTACACCTTC
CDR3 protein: CASSPPSANYGYTF

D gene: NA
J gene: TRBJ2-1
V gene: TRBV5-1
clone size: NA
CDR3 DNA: TGCGCCAGCAGGATCGATTCAGGGTTAGGCGATGAGCAGTTCTTC
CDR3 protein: CASRIDSGLGDEQFF

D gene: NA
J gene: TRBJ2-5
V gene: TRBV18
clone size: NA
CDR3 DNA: TGTGCCAGCTCACCAGGGAACAGAGAGACCCAGTACTTC
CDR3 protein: CASSPGNRETQYF

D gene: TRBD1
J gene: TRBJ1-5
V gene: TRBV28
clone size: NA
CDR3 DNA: TGTGCCAGCAGTTTAGGGCACAGGGGCAGGGGGCCCTATCAGCCCCAGCATTTT
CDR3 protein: CASSLGHRGRGPYQPQHF

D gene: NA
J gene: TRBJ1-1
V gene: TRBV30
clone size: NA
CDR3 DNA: TGTGCCTGGAGTGGCCCCGGGGGAGAAAACACTGAAGCTTTCTTT
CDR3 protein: CAWSGPGGENTEAFF

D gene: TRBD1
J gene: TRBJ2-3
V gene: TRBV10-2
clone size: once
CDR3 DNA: TGCGCCAGCAGGGACGATGACAGGGGGCATACAGATACGCAGTATTTT
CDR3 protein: CASRDDDRGHTDTQYF

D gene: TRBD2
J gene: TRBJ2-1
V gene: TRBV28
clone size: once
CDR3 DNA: TGTGCCAGCTACCGTGGGACTAGCGCTCACAATGAGCAGTTCTTC
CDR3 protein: CASYRGTSAHNEQFF

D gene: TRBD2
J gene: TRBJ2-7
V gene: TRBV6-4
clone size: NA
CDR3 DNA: TGTGCCAGCAGCGGGAGGGGAGCCTACGAGCAGTACTTC
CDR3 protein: CASSGRGAYEQYF

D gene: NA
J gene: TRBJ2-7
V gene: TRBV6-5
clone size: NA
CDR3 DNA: TGTGCCAGCAGTTTAGGGGCTCTTGAAGGCTACGAGCAGTACTTC
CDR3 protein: CASSLGALEGYEQYF

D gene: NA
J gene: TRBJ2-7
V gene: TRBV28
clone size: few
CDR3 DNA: TGTGCCAGCAGTTCCAGGGAGCAGTACTTC
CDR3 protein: CASSSREQYF

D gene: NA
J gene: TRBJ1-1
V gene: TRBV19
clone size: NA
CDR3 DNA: TGTGCCAGTAGTCCGGGTTACACTGAAGCTTTCTTT
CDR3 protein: CASSPGYTEAFF

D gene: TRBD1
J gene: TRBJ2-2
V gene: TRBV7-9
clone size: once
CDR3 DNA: TGTGCCAGCAGCTTAGCGCTTAAGACAGGGGCGACCGGGGAGCTGTTTTTT
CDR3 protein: CASSLALKTGATGELFF

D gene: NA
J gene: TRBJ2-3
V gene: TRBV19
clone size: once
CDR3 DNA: TGTGCCAGTAGAGGGGACATAAGCACAGATACGCAGTATTTT
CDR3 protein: CASRGDISTDTQYF

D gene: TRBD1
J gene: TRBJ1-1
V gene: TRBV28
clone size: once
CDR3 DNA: TGTGCCAGCAGTTTCGCAGGGGGCATAGTGAACACTGAAGCTTTCTTT
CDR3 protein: CASSFAGGIVNTEAFF

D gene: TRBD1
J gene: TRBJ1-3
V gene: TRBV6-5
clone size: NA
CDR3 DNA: TGTGCCAGCAGTTACGGGACAGGTGGAAACACCATATATTTT
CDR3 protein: CASSYGTGGNTIYF

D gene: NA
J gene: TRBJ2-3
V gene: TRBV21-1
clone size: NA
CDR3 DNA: TGTGCCAGCAGCAAAGAGCGGGAAAGTTTACCAGATACGCAGTATTTT
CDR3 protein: CASSKERESLPDTQYF

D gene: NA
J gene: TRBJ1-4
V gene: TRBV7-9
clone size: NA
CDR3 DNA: TGTGCCAGCAGCTTAGTTCTGGGGGCGCGTGAAAAACTGTTTTTT
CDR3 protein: CASSLVLGAREKLFF

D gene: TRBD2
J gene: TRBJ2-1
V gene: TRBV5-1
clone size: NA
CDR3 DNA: TGCGCCAGCAGCTTGGCAGCGGGGATTAACAATGAGCAGTTCTTC
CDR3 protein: CASSLAAGINNEQFF

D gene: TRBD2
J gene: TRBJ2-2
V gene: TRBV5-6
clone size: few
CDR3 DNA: TGTGCCAGCAGCCACCCCGGGACTAGCAGTTACACCGGGGAGCTGTTTTTT
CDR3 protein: CASSHPGTSSYTGELFF

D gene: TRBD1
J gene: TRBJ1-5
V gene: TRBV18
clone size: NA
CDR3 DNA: TGTGCCAGCTCACCGGAGACAGGGGGCGATAGCAATCAGCCCCAGCATTTT
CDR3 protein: CASSPETGGDSNQPQHF

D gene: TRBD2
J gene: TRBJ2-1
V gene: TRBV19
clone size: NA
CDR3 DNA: TGTGCCAGTAGTACGCCGGGACTAGCCCTCAATGAGCAGTTCTTC
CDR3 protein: CASSTPGLALNEQFF

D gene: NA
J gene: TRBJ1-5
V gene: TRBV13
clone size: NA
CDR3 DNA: TGTGCCAGCAGTTCCCGACAGGAAAATCAGCCCCAGCATTTT
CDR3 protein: CASSSRQENQPQHF

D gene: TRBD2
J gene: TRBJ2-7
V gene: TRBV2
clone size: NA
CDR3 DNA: TGTGCCAGCAGGGATACTAGCGGGAGCGTTCGGGAGCAGTACTTC
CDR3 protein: CASRDTSGSVREQYF

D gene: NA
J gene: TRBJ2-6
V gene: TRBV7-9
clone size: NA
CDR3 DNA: TGTGCCAGCAGCTTAGGTCGTCCCCCTGGGGCCAACGTCCTGACTTTC
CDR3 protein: CASSLGRPPGANVLTF

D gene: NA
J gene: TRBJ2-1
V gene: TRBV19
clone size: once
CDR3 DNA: TGTGCCAGTAGTAACGGGGTTCCCTACAATGAGCAGTTCTTC
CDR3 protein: CASSNGVPYNEQFF

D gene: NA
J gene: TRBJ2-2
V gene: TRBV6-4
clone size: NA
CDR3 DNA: TGTGCCAGCAGTGAAGGGGACACCGGGGAGCTGTTTTTT
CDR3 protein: CASSEGDTGELFF

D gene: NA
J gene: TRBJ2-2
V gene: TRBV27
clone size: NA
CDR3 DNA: TGTGCCAGCAGTCCCACGTACACCGGGGAGCTGTTTTTT
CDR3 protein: CASSPTYTGELFF

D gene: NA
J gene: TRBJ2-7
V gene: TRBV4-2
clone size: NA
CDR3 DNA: TGTGCCAGCAGCCAAGAAATCCAGGAAAGGACCTACGAGCAGTACTTC
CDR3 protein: CASSQEIQERTYEQYF

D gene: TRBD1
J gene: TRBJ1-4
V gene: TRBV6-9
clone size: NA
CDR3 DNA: TGTGCCAGCAGTTACATTACAGGGGCAGATGAAAAACTGTTTTTT
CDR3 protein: CASSYITGADEKLFF

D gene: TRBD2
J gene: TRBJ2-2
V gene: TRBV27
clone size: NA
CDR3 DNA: TGTGCCAGCACCCTAGCGGGAGGCACCGGGGAGCTGTTTTTT
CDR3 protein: CASTLAGGTGELFF

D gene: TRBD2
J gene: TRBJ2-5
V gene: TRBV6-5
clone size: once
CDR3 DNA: TGTGCCAGCACCCCAAGCGGGAGGCTCCAAGAGACCCAGTACTTC
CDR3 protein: CASTPSGRLQETQYF

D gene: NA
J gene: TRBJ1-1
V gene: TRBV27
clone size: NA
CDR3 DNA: TGTGCCAGCAGTTACGGAATGAACACTGAAGCTTTCTTT
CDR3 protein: CASSYGMNTEAFF

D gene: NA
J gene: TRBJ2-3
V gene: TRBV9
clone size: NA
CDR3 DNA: TGTGCCAGCAGCGCTACAGGGAGTTCCCCAGATACGCAGTATTTT
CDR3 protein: CASSATGSSPDTQYF

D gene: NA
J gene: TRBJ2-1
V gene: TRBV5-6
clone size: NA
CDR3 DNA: TGTGCCAGCAGCTGGATAAGTCATCAGTTCTTC
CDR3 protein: CASSWISHQFF

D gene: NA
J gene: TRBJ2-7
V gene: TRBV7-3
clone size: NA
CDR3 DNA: TGTGCCAGCAGCTTGCTTACGGGGCAGACCTACGAGCAGTACTTC
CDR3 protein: CASSLLTGQTYEQYF

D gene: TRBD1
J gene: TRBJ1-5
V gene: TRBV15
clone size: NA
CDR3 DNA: TGTGCCACCAGCAGAGACCGGACAGGGAACAATCAGCCCCAGCATTTT
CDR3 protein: CATSRDRTGNNQPQHF

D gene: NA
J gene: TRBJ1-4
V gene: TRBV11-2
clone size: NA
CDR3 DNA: TGTGCCAGCAGCAACGGGGCAGGGAGTGAAAAACTGTTTTTT
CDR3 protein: CASSNGAGSEKLFF